This TCR beta chain was sequenced in a study of T cell changes during pregnancy in multiple sclerosis. In its sample, this clone was seen a few times. Germline loops: CDR1 SGHRS, CDR2 YFSETQ. There are 19 residues in the CDR3. Germline trimming cut 2 bases from V and 5 bases from J; bases unmatched to any gene: 19. Assay used: immunoSEQ multiplex PCR; TCRdb lists only in-frame clones, some missing. This table holds around 46,000 clones, around 87% found once. This clonotype was obtained from a female donor with multiple sclerosis, enrolled in a pregnancy study. V and J are TRBV5-1 and TRBJ2-3, with 8 nucleotides matching TRBD2. The specimen was CD8+ T cells from peripheral blood mononuclear cells, collected in the second trimester of pregnancy. CDR3 nucleotides: TGCGCCAGCAGCTTAGATACGACACACGCGGGGGGCCTTGGAGATACGCAGTATTTT. Translated: CASSLDTTHAGGLGDTQYF.